This is a list of T cell receptor beta chains from one sample in a study of T cell repertoires in cytomegalovirus infection. TCRdb used MiXCR to reprocess the reads, holding one entry per CDR3 protein. The profile covers 54,000 or so distinct CDR3 sequences, with more than 25% appearing a single time and approximately 70% taken by the ten largest. No cognate antigen is known for these TCRs. Sequencing used PBMCs, sequenced either directly or after in vitro stimulation (not recorded which). The receptors were gathered from a human donor in good health (CMV status not recorded). Some clones in this sample may be carry-over from other donors' samples. The CDR3 runs from the conserved cysteine through the conserved F or W. The D gene is left open where the match is weak. Size tells how often a clone was seen (once, few, many) or the class of an expanded clone, and some rows leave it out.

j_call | d_call | clone_size | v_call | cdr3_aa | cdr3_nt
TRBJ1-5 | - | - | TRBV18 | CASSPGSGNQPQHF | TGTGCCAGCTCACCAGGGAGCGGCAATCAGCCCCAGCATTTT
TRBJ2-3 | - | few | TRBV7-2 | CASSAPLIHPSDTQYF | TGTGCCAGCAGCGCACCCCTCATACACCCTTCAGATACGCAGTATTTT
TRBJ2-1 | - | - | TRBV28 | CASISGLSDNEQFF | TGTGCCAGCATTAGCGGCCTCTCGGACAATGAGCAGTTCTTC
TRBJ2-2 | TRBD2 | few | TRBV10-3 | CAIRSSGGTGELFF | TGTGCCATCAGGAGTAGCGGGGGGACCGGGGAGCTGTTTTTT
TRBJ1-6 | - | - | TRBV7-8 | CASSARTATYNSPPHF | TGTGCCAGCAGCGCCCGGACAGCAACCTATAATTCACCCCCCCACTTT
TRBJ2-1 | TRBD2 | - | TRBV25-1 | CASTLTSGRPGGNEQFF | TGTGCCAGCACTTTAACTAGCGGGAGACCGGGGGGAAATGAGCAGTTCTTC
TRBJ1-4 | - | many | TRBV7-6 | CASSLDNSRVNEKLFF | TGTGCCAGCAGCTTAGACAACAGCAGGGTTAATGAAAAACTGTTTTTT
TRBJ1-3 | - | - | TRBV20-1 | CSARMGSGNTIYF | TGCAGTGCTAGAATGGGCTCTGGAAACACCATATATTTT
TRBJ1-2 | - | many | TRBV7-2 | CASSQTDGTLEFLGYTF | TGTGCCAGCAGCCAGACGGACGGCACGTTGGAATTCTTGGGCTACACCTTC
TRBJ2-1 | TRBD2 | few | TRBV5-1 | CASSLFRGSGNEQFF | TGCGCCAGCAGCTTGTTTCGCGGGAGTGGCAATGAGCAGTTCTTC
TRBJ1-4 | - | once | TRBV7-2 | CASSPRSPTGKEKPFF | TGTGCCAGCAGCCCCCGCTCCCCTACGGGAAAGGAAAAACCGTTTTTT
TRBJ2-3 | - | few | TRBV24-1 | CATSGHRVTDTQYF | TGTGCCACCTCTGGACATAGGGTCACAGATACGCAGTATTTT
TRBJ1-6 | - | - | TRBV20-1 | CSELGPPLHF | TGCAGTGAGCTGGGGCCACCCCTCCACTTT
TRBJ2-6 | TRBD2 | few | TRBV4-2 | CASSQGGGDNPFTGANVLTF | TGTGCCAGCAGCCAAGGGGGGGGAGACAACCCATTCACTGGGGCCAACGTCCTGACTTTC
TRBJ1-3 | - | few | TRBV5-4 | CASRTDLSGNTIYF | TGTGCCAGCAGGACCGACCTCTCTGGAAACACCATATATTTT
TRBJ2-3 | - | - | TRBV12-3/TRBV12-4 | CASSLTIGVVTQYF | TGTGCCAGCAGTTTAACCATTGGCGTAGTTACGCAGTATTTT
TRBJ2-3 | - | - | TRBV29-1 | CSVEVLLSYPSDADTQYF | TGCAGCGTTGAAGTTCTGCTTTCCTACCCCTCGGACGCAGATACGCAGTATTTT
TRBJ2-7 | - | - | TRBV6-6 | CATAAGASYEQYF | TGTGCCACCGCGGCGGGGGCTTCCTACGAGCAGTACTTC
TRBJ2-4 | TRBD2 | - | TRBV20-1 | CSARPGAGGENIQYF | TGCAGTGCTAGACCCGGAGCGGGGGGCGAAAACATTCAGTACTTC
TRBJ2-3 | - | once | TRBV2 | CASIRGFTDTQYF | TGTGCCAGCATAAGGGGTTTCACAGATACGCAGTATTTT
TRBJ1-1 | - | few | TRBV5-1 | CASSPSPGNTEAFF | TGCGCCAGCAGCCCCTCCCCAGGGAACACTGAAGCTTTCTTT
TRBJ2-2 | - | medium-sized | TRBV4-1 | CASSQVQGYTGELFF | TGCGCCAGCAGCCAGGTCCAGGGCTACACCGGGGAGCTGTTTTTT
TRBJ2-5 | - | - | TRBV7-2 | CASSGGAGGTQYF | TGTGCCAGCAGCGGGGGGGCAGGAGGGACCCAGTACTTC
TRBJ2-1 | - | - | TRBV12-5 | CASGLGLVSLNEQFF | TGTGCTAGTGGTTTGGGACTAGTATCCCTCAATGAGCAGTTCTTC
TRBJ2-3 | - | few | TRBV5-5 | CASSPRRAADTQYF | TGTGCCAGCAGCCCCCGGCGGGCGGCAGATACGCAGTATTTT
TRBJ2-7 | TRBD1 | few | TRBV11-3 | CASSPKTRDRSSYEQYF | TGTGCCAGCAGCCCCAAGACCCGGGACAGGAGCTCCTACGAGCAGTACTTC
TRBJ2-3 | - | - | TRBV15 | CATSISNGRGDTQYF | TGTGCCACCAGCATAAGCAATGGGAGGGGGGATACGCAGTATTTT
TRBJ1-3 | - | - | TRBV20-1 | CSASWGGNTIYF | TGCAGTGCTAGCTGGGGTGGGAACACCATATATTTT
TRBJ2-1 | - | - | TRBV12-3/TRBV12-4 | CASSRSAGLYNEQFF | TGTGCCAGCAGTCGCTCAGCGGGTTTATACAATGAGCAGTTCTTC
TRBJ1-2 | - | few | TRBV7-9 | CASSLLAVLSGYTF | TGTGCCAGCAGCTTATTGGCAGTCTTAAGTGGCTACACCTTC
TRBJ1-2 | - | - | TRBV7-8 | CASSAWVRVEDGYTF | TGTGCCAGCAGCGCATGGGTTCGGGTTGAGGATGGCTACACCTTC
TRBJ2-5 | TRBD1 | few | TRBV25-1 | CASSAIDRGIGQETQYF | TGTGCCAGCAGTGCAATCGACAGGGGAATCGGACAAGAGACCCAGTACTTC
TRBJ2-1 | - | few | TRBV19 | CASSIVVGYNEQFF | TGTGCCAGTAGTATAGTTGTGGGCTACAATGAGCAGTTCTTC
TRBJ1-2 | - | - | TRBV6-1 | CASRDSHW | TGTGCCAGCAGGGACAGTCATTGG
TRBJ1-1 | - | - | TRBV7-2 | CASSVSEGGTEAFF | TGTGCCAGCAGCGTCTCCGAGGGGGGCACTGAAGCTTTCTTT
TRBJ2-7 | - | - | TRBV20-1 | CSARDLDYEQYF | TGCAGTGCTAGGGACTTAGACTACGAGCAGTACTTC
TRBJ1-2 | TRBD1 | few | TRBV12-3/TRBV12-4 | CASTTTGTLNYGYTF | TGTGCCAGCACTACGACAGGGACCTTAAACTATGGCTACACCTTC
TRBJ1-1 | - | many | TRBV12-3/TRBV12-4 | CASSLYTEAFF | TGTGCCAGCAGCCTATACACTGAAGCTTTCTTT
TRBJ2-1 | - | many | TRBV12-3/TRBV12-4 | CASSLPPAEQFF | TGTGCCAGCAGTCTCCCCCCTGCGGAGCAGTTCTTC
TRBJ1-1 | TRBD1 | - | TRBV27 | CASNPAGGTTEAFF | TGTGCCAGCAACCCGGCAGGGGGTACCACTGAAGCTTTCTTT
TRBJ1-3 | - | - | TRBV7-4 | CASGPSSSGNTIYF | TGTGCCAGCGGGCCGTCTAGCTCTGGAAACACCATATATTTT
TRBJ2-1 | - | - | TRBV6-5 | CASISGGNEQFF | TGTGCCAGCATTTCCGGGGGTAATGAGCAGTTCTTC
TRBJ2-2 | - | few | TRBV4-3 | CASSLGPDGDTGELFF | TGCGCCAGCAGCTTGGGACCCGACGGGGACACCGGGGAGCTGTTTTTT
TRBJ2-3 | TRBD1 | many | TRBV7-8 | CASSPTSQGAGWDTQYF | TGTGCCAGCAGCCCCACTTCGCAGGGGGCTGGATGGGATACGCAGTATTTT
TRBJ2-1 | - | - | TRBV7-2 | CASSFSRGFGEQFF | TGTGCCAGCAGCTTCTCTAGGGGTTTTGGTGAGCAGTTCTTC
TRBJ1-2 | - | - | TRBV19 | CASSGRGASDGYTF | TGTGCCAGTAGTGGGAGGGGCGCTTCTGATGGCTACACCTTC
TRBJ2-1 | TRBD1 | many | TRBV10-3 | CAISEPRQGMEQFF | TGTGCCATCAGTGAGCCCCGACAGGGGATGGAGCAGTTCTTC
TRBJ1-4 | TRBD1 | - | TRBV19 | CASSPRDSYTFATNEKLFF | TGTGCCAGTAGTCCTCGGGACAGCTACACTTTTGCAACTAATGAAAAACTGTTTTTT
TRBJ2-3 | TRBD2 | few | TRBV6-1 | CASSPAGTTTDTQYF | TGTGCCAGCAGCCCCGCCGGGACTACGACAGATACGCAGTATTTT
TRBJ2-3 | - | many | TRBV11-2 | CASSPWLTDTQYF | TGTGCCAGCAGCCCTTGGCTCACAGATACGCAGTATTTT
TRBJ1-5 | - | once | TRBV19 | CASSPMQRRRPNQPQHF | TGTGCCAGTAGTCCCATGCAGCGCCGGCGTCCGAATCAGCCCCAGCATTTT
TRBJ2-1 | - | - | TRBV20-1 | CSATPPRGGNEQFF | TGCAGTGCCACCCCCCCCAGGGGGGGCAATGAGCAGTTCTTC
TRBJ2-5 | TRBD1 | few | TRBV24-1 | CATSGSGRTGRETQYF | TGTGCCACCAGTGGTAGCGGCCGGACAGGGAGGGAGACCCAGTACTTC
TRBJ1-5 | - | few | TRBV6-6 | CASSYSTTLYSNQPQHF | TGTGCCAGCAGTTACTCGACCACCCTATATAGCAATCAGCCCCAGCATTTT
TRBJ2-3 | TRBD2 | many | TRBV7-6 | CASSRTQRGDTDTQYF | TGTGCCAGCAGCCGAACCCAGCGGGGGGACACAGATACGCAGTATTTT
TRBJ2-7 | - | - | TRBV29-1 | CSVGGFYEQYF | TGCAGCGTTGGGGGCTTTTACGAGCAGTACTTC
TRBJ2-6 | - | - | TRBV12-3/TRBV12-4 | CASSFGFSGANVLTF | TGTGCCAGCAGTTTTGGATTTTCTGGGGCCAACGTCCTGACTTTC
TRBJ2-7 | TRBD2 | many | TRBV5-4 | CASSLGLALGEQYF | TGTGCCAGCAGCTTGGGACTAGCCCTCGGCGAGCAGTACTTC